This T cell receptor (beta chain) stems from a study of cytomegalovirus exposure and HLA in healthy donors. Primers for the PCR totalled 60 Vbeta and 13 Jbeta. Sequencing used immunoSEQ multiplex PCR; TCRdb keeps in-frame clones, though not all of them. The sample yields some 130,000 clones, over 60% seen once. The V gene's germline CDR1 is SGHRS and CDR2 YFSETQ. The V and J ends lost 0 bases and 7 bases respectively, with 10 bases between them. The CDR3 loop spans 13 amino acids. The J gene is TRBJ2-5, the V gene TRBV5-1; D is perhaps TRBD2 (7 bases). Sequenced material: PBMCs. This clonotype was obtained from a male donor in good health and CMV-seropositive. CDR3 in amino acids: CASSLDREGTQYF. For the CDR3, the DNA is TGCGCCAGCAGCTTGGACAGGGAGGGGACCCAGTACTTC.